This entry features one TCR beta chain sequence. This entry is derived from a study of Ad26.COV2.S vaccination and SARS-CoV-2 variants. Assay used: immunoSEQ multiplex PCR; TCRdb lists only in-frame clones, some missing. The sample consists of roughly 380,000 clones, 90% to 95% of them appearing once. The sequencing used peripheral blood, collected after recovery from COVID-19. The sequence was collected from a human donor who had recovered from COVID-19.

CDR3 nucleotides: TGTGCCAGCAGCTTAGGGGGGGGGACTAATGAAAAACTGTTTTTT. Protein: CASSLGGGTNEKLFF. The chain recombines TRBV7-6 with TRBJ1-4, with D maybe TRBD1 (5 bases). Germline assignment: CDR1 SGHVS and CDR2 FNYEAQ. The germline V and J ends were trimmed by 1 base and 2 bases, with 8 bases remaining between them. The CDR3 is 15 residues long.